These T cell receptor beta chains were read from a single sample in a study of T-cell memory formation after mild COVID-19. TCRdb redid the calling of the 5' RACE reads with MiXCR, one entry per CDR3 protein. The table has roughly 80,000 distinct CDR3 sequences, more than 11% seen once. The sequencing sample was made of PBMCs or a T cell subset sorted from them (not recorded which). Receptors were obtained from an adult woman who had mild COVID-19 (a few samples of this study predate the infection). Cell type and time point are not known. Both conserved end residues are trimmed from each CDR3. The listing skips clone size in some rows; elsewhere it reads once, few, many or a size class.

CDR3 protein,J gene,V gene,clone size
ASSLRGGAYEQY,TRBJ2-7,TRBV27,once
ASRAGGDEQY,TRBJ2-7,TRBV12-3/TRBV12-4,many
ASRPMVADIYEQY,TRBJ2-7,TRBV27,-
ASSFQGMNTEAF,TRBJ1-1,TRBV5-6,-
ASSQDFPPRNEQY,TRBJ2-7,TRBV4-2,-
ASSPSTDEQY,TRBJ2-7,TRBV5-5,few
AFSELGANSPLH,TRBJ1-6,TRBV30,few
ASSSLAGVYSDTQY,TRBJ2-3,TRBV7-2,-
ASSPGEGRVDTQY,TRBJ2-3,TRBV7-2,few
SVEGFRETQY,TRBJ2-5,TRBV29-1,-
ASSPWTSSDEQY,TRBJ2-7,TRBV9,few
SASLPTSGRGETQY,TRBJ2-5,TRBV20-1,-
ASSQTGFTEAF,TRBJ1-1,TRBV12-3/TRBV12-4,-
ASSSRDRTPYEQY,TRBJ2-7,TRBV5-1,few
ASSSSRQASSYNEQF,TRBJ2-1,TRBV7-9,few
ASRTGDNYGYT,TRBJ1-2,TRBV19,-
ATSSPGMTSGSYNEQF,TRBJ2-1,TRBV15,-
ASSLDPNSNQPQH,TRBJ1-5,TRBV6-1,-
ASRFVRGPYNEQF,TRBJ2-1,TRBV27,-
ASSHTQGSQPQH,TRBJ1-5,TRBV4-1,few
SVATGTSQETQY,TRBJ2-5,TRBV29-1,-
ASSLAGGTGNTIY,TRBJ1-3,TRBV7-8,medium-sized
ASSQALASGGYNEQF,TRBJ2-1,TRBV4-1,few
ASSQVGTDTEAF,TRBJ1-1,TRBV4-1,few
ASSQEGPVGSPLH,TRBJ1-6,TRBV4-2,few
ASSSTPGQAYGYT,TRBJ1-2,TRBV4-1,-
SYEGEFEQF,TRBJ2-1,TRBV29-1,-
ASSFLQGANEQF,TRBJ2-1,TRBV27,-
ASSQDRLADYNEQF,TRBJ2-1,TRBV4-3,few
ASSQISGPNEQF,TRBJ2-1,TRBV3-1,few
ATGGNYGYT,TRBJ1-2,TRBV24-1,-
ASSIAFRAQETQY,TRBJ2-5,TRBV19,once
ASSQEGPPRDTEAF,TRBJ1-1,TRBV4-1,-
ASSQEHRTDTEAF,TRBJ1-1,TRBV3-1,few
ASSLEAGEETQY,TRBJ2-5,TRBV5-1,-
ASSGDRGEATDTQY,TRBJ2-3,TRBV21-1,-
AIRTGQEYEQY,TRBJ2-7,TRBV10-3,few
ASSATSNRVLTF,TRBJ2-1,TRBV2,-
SATEDWGSNEQF,TRBJ2-1,TRBV20-1,few
ASSLDILGYNEQF,TRBJ2-1,TRBV7-6,-
ASKLDNQPQH,TRBJ1-5,TRBV12-3/TRBV12-4,few
ASSQGGSSYEQY,TRBJ2-7,TRBV4-2,few